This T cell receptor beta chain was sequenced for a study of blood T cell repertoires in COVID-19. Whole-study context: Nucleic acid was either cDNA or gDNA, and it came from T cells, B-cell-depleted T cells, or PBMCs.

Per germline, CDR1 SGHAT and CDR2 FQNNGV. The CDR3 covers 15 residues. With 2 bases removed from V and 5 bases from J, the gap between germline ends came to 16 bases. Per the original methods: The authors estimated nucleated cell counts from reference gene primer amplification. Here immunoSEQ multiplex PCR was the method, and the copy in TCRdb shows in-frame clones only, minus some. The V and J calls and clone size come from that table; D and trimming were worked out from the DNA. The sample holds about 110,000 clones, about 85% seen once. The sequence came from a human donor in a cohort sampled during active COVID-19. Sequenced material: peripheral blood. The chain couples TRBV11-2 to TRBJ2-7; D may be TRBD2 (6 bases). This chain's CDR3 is CASSLLHFGGDEQYF. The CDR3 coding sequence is TGTGCCAGCAGCTTACTCCATTTCGGAGGGGACGAGCAGTACTTC.